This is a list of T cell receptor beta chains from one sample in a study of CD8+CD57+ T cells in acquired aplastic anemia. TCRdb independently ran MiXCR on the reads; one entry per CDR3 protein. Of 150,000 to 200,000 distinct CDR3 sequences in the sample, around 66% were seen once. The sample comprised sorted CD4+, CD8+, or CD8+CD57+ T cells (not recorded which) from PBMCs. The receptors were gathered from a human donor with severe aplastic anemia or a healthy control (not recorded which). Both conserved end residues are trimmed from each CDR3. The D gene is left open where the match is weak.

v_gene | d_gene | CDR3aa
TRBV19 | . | ASSKGRGYEQY
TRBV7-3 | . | ASSLASPPGTQY
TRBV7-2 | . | ASSLGRRSSYEQY
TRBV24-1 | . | ATSAGRDGYEQY
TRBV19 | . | ASSRGSTTNEKLF
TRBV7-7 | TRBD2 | ASSSEREERETQY
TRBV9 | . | ASSQDIPSTTQY
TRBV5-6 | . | ASSFIGQLTYEQY
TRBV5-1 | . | ASSQTNTDTQY
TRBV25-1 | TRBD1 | ASSELGTGQGFGEQY
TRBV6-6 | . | ASSQPQDYEQY
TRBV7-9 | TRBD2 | ASSGGLAGVRDTQY
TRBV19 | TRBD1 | ASSLGQATTEAF
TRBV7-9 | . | ASSSDVRRETQY
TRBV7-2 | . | ASSLGKTGGPLH
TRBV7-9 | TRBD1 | ASSFETGNGYT
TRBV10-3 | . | AISESKAGAPEKLF
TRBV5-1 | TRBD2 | ASSLVGTSDYNEQF
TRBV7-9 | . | ASSSGPAGRGYT
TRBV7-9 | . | ASSLRPETQY
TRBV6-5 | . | ASSLPHRDEAF
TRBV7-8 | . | ASSLSRGKIPYEQY
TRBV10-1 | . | ASSMGQDPGELF
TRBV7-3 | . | ASSLYGGGEGTQY
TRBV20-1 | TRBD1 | SAGTASPEAF
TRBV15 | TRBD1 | ATSRTSGTGVRVTNEKLF
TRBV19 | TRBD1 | ASSIGTGVDTEAF
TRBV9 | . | ASSEPTGGAAQY
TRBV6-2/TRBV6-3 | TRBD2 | ASVASGGWTGELF
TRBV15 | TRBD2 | ATSGRERADTQY
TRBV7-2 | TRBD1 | ASSYPELTGYQETQY
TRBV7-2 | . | ASASGLVETQY
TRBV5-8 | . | ASSVENSGNTIY
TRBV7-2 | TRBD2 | ASSLLRTSGNTYEQY